One sample yielded the 14 T cell receptor beta chains listed below, sequenced in a study of human T cells and chemical hapten exposure. The time point is: patch test 2, 6 weeks after DPC sensitization. Treatment in this sample: therapeutic diphenylcyclopropenone sensitization with weekly scalp DPC. TCRdb re-called the RACE reads with MiXCR, one entry per CDR3 protein. This sample has approximately 75,000 distinct CDR3 sequences, with 6.5% to 10% found just once. Sample: whole blood, taken in connection with sensitization to the hapten diphenylcyclopropenone (DPC). The source of these receptors is a woman in her forties or fifties with alopecia areata. Some clones in this sample may be carry-over from other donors' samples.

This clonotype has ten or more counts. The chain recombines TRBV12-3 or TRBV12-4 with TRBJ1-2; TRBD1 matches 10 bases. Trimming removed 6 bases from V and 4 bases from J; junction bases left unmatched: 8. This CDR3 comprises 15 residues. In nucleotides, the CDR3 is TGTGCCAGCAGCCCGACAGGGGGCGTTTCCTATGGCTACACCTTC. It is translated as CASSPTGGVSYGYTF.

J is TRBJ2-1 and V is TRBV14; 7 bases line up with TRBD2. After removal of 6 bases from V and 6 bases from J, the junction contained 11 bases not matched to a gene. Germline V gives CDR1 SGHDN, CDR2 FVKESK. This CDR3 contains 15 residues. The CDR3 is CASRPRDYPPNEQFF. CDR3 sequence (DNA): TGTGCCAGCAGACCCCGGGACTATCCCCCCAATGAGCAGTTCTTC.

The chain links TRBV28 to TRBJ2-5, with 7 bases matching TRBD1. With 4 bases clipped from V and 5 bases from J, the junction kept 7 bases outside the gene matches. CDR1 is MDHEN and CDR2 is SYDVKM in the germline V gene. The CDR3 is 14 residues long. As DNA, the CDR3 is TGTGCCAGCAGTTCTCGACAGGGCAGGGAGACCCAGTACTTC. It codes for CASSSRQGRETQYF.

The chain employs TRBV27 and TRBJ2-7, with 12 nucleotides matching TRBD2. Germline V gives CDR1 MNHEY, CDR2 SMNVEV (reference sequence). The CDR3 covers 16 residues. The junction had 7 bases not matched to a gene; V was cut back by 7 bases and J by 0 bases. CDR3 sequence: CASTRLAGVLSYEQYF. The CDR3 DNA reads as TGTGCCAGCACAAGACTAGCGGGGGTCCTCTCCTACGAGCAGTACTTC.

This clonotype was seen a few times. The chain links TRBV3-1 to TRBJ2-7; D might be TRBD1 (5 bases). V gave up 6 bases and J gave up 6 bases, with 18 bases separating them. The germline CDR1 and CDR2 sequences are LGHDT and YNNKEL (reference sequence). The CDR3 sequence is 14 residues long. The CDR3 DNA reads as TGTGCCAGCAGGGATGTTACGGCCCAGGGCGAGCAGTACTTC. It yields the protein CASRDVTAQGEQYF.

This clonotype was seen ten or more times. V gene TRBV19 combines with J gene TRBJ2-1, with 11 bases identical to TRBD2. V shed 0 bases and J 4 bases; nucleotides not matched to a gene: 8. There are 18 residues in the CDR3. Germline CDR1 and CDR2: LNHDA and SQIVND (reference sequence). The CDR3, as DNA: TGTGCCAGTAGTATAGAAAGACTAGCGGGGTCCTTTTACAATGAGCAGTTCTTC. As protein: CASSIERLAGSFYNEQFF.

The J gene is TRBJ2-1, the V gene TRBV7-9; the D is unclear. Germline lookup yields CDR1 SEHNR and CDR2 FQNEAQ (reference sequence). The CDR3 has 16 residues. V dropped 1 base and J dropped 0 bases, with 10 bases sitting between them. The CDR3 sequence is CASSLEGPSSYNEQFF. CDR3 coding DNA: TGTGCCAGCAGCTTAGAGGGCCCAAGCTCCTACAATGAGCAGTTCTTC.

At least ten counts were recorded for this clonotype. This chain connects TRBV7-8 to TRBJ2-7, with 9 bases identical to TRBD1. This CDR3 is built from 14 residues. Germline CDR1 reads SGHVS; CDR2 reads FQNEAQ. V lost 3 bases to trimming and J lost 2 bases; unmatched junction nucleotides: 2. The CDR3 loop reads CASSFRDRAYEQYF. Written as DNA, the CDR3 is TGTGCCAGCAGCTTCCGGGACAGGGCCTACGAGCAGTACTTC. The full variable domain, completed using reference TRBV7-8 and TRBJ2-7, is GAGVSQSPRYKVAKRGQDVALRCDPISGHVSLFWYQQALGQGPEFLTYFQNEAQLDKSGLPSDRFFAERPEGSVSTLKIQRTQQEDSAVYLCASSFRDRAYEQYFGPGTRLTVT.

The V gene is TRBV20-1, the J gene TRBJ2-3; the match to TRBD2 covers 8 bases. The CDR3 length is 15 residues. Germline V gene lookup returns CDR1 DFQATT and CDR2 SNEGSKA (reference sequence). V trimming: 2 bases; J trimming: 2 bases; junction bases outside the gene matches: 6. In DNA form, the CDR3 reads TGCAGTGCTAGACTGGCGGGGGGAAACACAGATACGCAGTATTTT. Residues: CSARLAGGNTDTQYF.

The J gene is TRBJ2-5, the V gene TRBV18, with unresolved D. The CDR3 length is 14 residues. CDR1 is KGHSH and CDR2 is LQKENI in the germline V gene. The V end was cut by 6 bases, the J end by 5 bases, with 16 bases between. DNA of the CDR3: TGTGCCAGCTCCCGCGGTTACATGGCCGAGACCCAGTACTTC. Translating it yields CASSRGYMAETQYF.

This clonotype was counted a few times. V usage is TRBV27 and J usage is TRBJ2-3; the D is unclear. Trimming removed 3 bases at V and 2 bases at J, with 6 bases between. The CDR3 length is 13 residues. CDR1 is MNHEY, CDR2 SMNVEV, per germline (reference sequence). CDR3 protein: CASSFSPTDTQYF. CDR3 nucleotides: TGTGCCAGCAGTTTCTCTCCCACAGATACGCAGTATTTT.

V usage is TRBV12-3 or TRBV12-4 and J usage is TRBJ1-1; D might be TRBD1 (6 bases). The CDR3 has 13 amino acids. With 7 bases removed from V and 0 bases from J, the gap between germline ends came to 9 bases. CDR3 sequence (DNA): TGTGCCAGCACCTACAGGGTGAACACTGAAGCTTTCTTT. It yields the protein CASTYRVNTEAFF.

This chain connects TRBV27 to TRBJ1-5, with D tentatively TRBD1 (6 bases). Trimming took 6 bases from V and 1 from J, leaving 10 bases between them. The CDR3 sequence is 14 residues long. Germline assignment: CDR1 MNHEY and CDR2 SMNVEV (reference sequence). The CDR3, as DNA: TGTGCCAGCAGCTATCAGGGGAGCAATCAGCCCCAGCATTTT. Protein: CASSYQGSNQPQHF.

On this clonotype itself: Mismatch with germline at one junction end may stem from a read error. This chain uses TRBV7-9 with TRBJ2-5; D ambiguous. Germline values: CDR1 SEHNR, CDR2 FQNEAQ (reference sequence). The CDR3 sequence is 11 residues long. In nucleotides, the CDR3 is TGTGTCAGCAGCTTAGACGAGACCCAGTACTTC. This codes for CVSSLDETQYF.